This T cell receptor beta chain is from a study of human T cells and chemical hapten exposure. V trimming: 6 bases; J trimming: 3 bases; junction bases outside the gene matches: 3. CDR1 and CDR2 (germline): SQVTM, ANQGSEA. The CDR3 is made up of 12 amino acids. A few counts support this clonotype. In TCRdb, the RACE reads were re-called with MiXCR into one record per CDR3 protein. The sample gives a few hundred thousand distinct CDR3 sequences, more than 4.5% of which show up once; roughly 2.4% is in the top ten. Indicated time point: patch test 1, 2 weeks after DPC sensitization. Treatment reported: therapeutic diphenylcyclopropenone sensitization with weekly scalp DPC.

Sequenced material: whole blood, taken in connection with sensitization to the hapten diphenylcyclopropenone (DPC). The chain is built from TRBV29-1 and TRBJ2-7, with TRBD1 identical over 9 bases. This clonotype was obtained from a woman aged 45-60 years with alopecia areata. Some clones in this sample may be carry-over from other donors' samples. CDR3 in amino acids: CSVRTGVYEQYF. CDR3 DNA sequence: TGCAGCGTCCGGACAGGGGTCTACGAGCAGTACTTC.